One and the same sample provided the 9 T cell receptor beta chains below, sequenced in a study of OX40 agonist ivuxolimab in advanced cancers. The repertoire was sequenced with immunoSEQ multiplex PCR; TCRdb's copy has only in-frame clones and lacks some. The sample includes roughly 140,000 clones, 90% to 95% seen only once; the top ten take around 0.31%. The source material was CD4+ or CD8+ T cells sorted from blood, sampled in a trial of the OX40 agonist ivuxolimab. The receptors originated from an adult with an advanced solid tumor such as melanoma, head and neck, liver or kidney cancer.

The chain links TRBV15 to TRBJ1-5, with D unclear. V lost 3 bases and J 5 bases, leaving 8 bases between the germline ends. CDR1 is LNHNV and CDR2 is YYDKDF in the germline V gene (reference sequence). The CDR3 contains 13 residues. This CDR3 reads CATSRKGDQPQHF. The CDR3 DNA is TGTGCCACCAGCAGGAAGGGCGATCAGCCCCAGCATTTT.

This clone was counted once. CDR3 coding DNA: TGTGCCAGCAGTTACGGGCCCATTTCTCCCTACGAGCAGTACTTC. Its translation: CASSYGPISPYEQYF. J is TRBJ2-7 and V is TRBV6-5; D remains unclear. Germline values: CDR1 MNHEY, CDR2 SVGAGI. This CDR3 has 15 residues. Deletions cut 2 bases from V and 2 bases from J, with 13 bases between.

V usage is TRBV28 and J usage is TRBJ2-3; 7 positions agree with TRBD1. From germline, CDR1 is MDHEN and CDR2 SYDVKM. V shed 7 bases and J 5 bases; nucleotides not matched to a gene: 15. The CDR3 is 16 amino acids. CDR3 in amino acids: CASIRPGTATRDTQYF. CDR3 coding DNA: TGTGCCAGCATACGCCCCGGGACAGCCACGCGAGATACGCAGTATTTT.

The genes are TRBV7-2 and TRBJ2-3, with D uncertain. The CDR3 runs to 12 residues. The V end was cut by 5 bases, the J end by 2 bases, with 5 bases between. Germline V gene sequence: CDR1 SGHTA, CDR2 FQGNSA. CDR3 sequence (DNA): TGTGCCAGCAGCGGATACACAGATACGCAGTATTTT. This encodes CASSGYTDTQYF.

The chain combines TRBV6-1 with TRBJ2-7; 8 bases match TRBD1. Germline-derived CDR1 and CDR2 are MNHNS and SASEGT. This CDR3 has 15 residues. With V trimmed by 5 bases and J by 2 bases, 8 bases remained unmatched. CDR3 region: CASSSRDRTTYEQYF. DNA of the CDR3: TGTGCCAGCAGTAGCCGGGACAGGACAACCTACGAGCAGTACTTC.

V and J are TRBV5-8 and TRBJ1-2; perhaps TRBD1 as D (5 bases). Trimming left V 2 bases short and J 9 bases short, with 14 bases between. The CDR3 contains 13 residues. Germline lookup yields CDR1 SGHTS and CDR2 YDEGEE. The chain's CDR3 is CASSLTSGWSYTF. The CDR3 coding sequence is TGTGCCAGCAGCTTAACCTCAGGGTGGAGCTACACCTTC.

This clone was detected only once. The rearrangement links TRBV7-2 to TRBJ1-2, with a tentative D call TRBD1 (6 bases). The germline V gene encodes CDR1 SGHTA and CDR2 FQGNSA. V was shortened by 3 bases and J by 4 bases, with 12 bases between the two germline ends. There are 14 residues in the CDR3. CDR3 residues: CASSFGGGGYGYTF. In DNA form, the CDR3 reads TGTGCCAGCAGCTTTGGAGGGGGTGGCTATGGCTACACCTTC.

The chain couples TRBV6-1 to TRBJ1-1; the D is unclear. This CDR3 spans 15 amino acids. V lost 3 bases and J 1 base, leaving 12 bases between the germline ends. Germline CDR1 is MNHNS and CDR2 is SASEGT. CDR3 nucleotides: TGTGCCAGCAGTGATTCGGGCTTAGCGAACACTGAAGCTTTCTTT. It translates to CASSDSGLANTEAFF.

The chain uses TRBV18 and TRBJ2-7; D unresolved. Looked up from germline, CDR1 is KGHSH and CDR2 is LQKENI. This CDR3 has 15 amino acids. The V gene lost 3 bases and the J gene lost 2 bases, with 14 bases spanning the gap. CDR3: CASSPPSAGPYEQYF. In DNA form, the CDR3 reads TGTGCCAGCTCACCCCCATCGGCCGGTCCCTACGAGCAGTACTTC.